The TCR beta chain described here comes from a study of identical twins. The study's findings and limits: The study drew conclusions from cross-sectional statistical analysis, not from following the same donors.

CDR3 length: 16 residues. From germline, CDR1 is WNHNN and CDR2 SYGVQD (reference sequence). The germline V and J ends were trimmed by 0 bases and 0 bases, with 9 bases remaining between them. TCRdb analysed the 5' RACE reads with MiXCR anew, one entry per CDR3 protein. Of approximately 670,000 distinct CDR3 sequences in the sample, 6% to 6.5% are singletons; the top ten hold roughly 2%. This clonotype occurred a few times. The antigen remains unidentified. This chain links TRBV10-1 with TRBJ2-1, with a weak D call TRBD1 (6 bases). The sequence was collected from a man younger than 30 in good health. Sequencing was carried out using naive T cells sorted from blood. In DNA form, the CDR3 reads TGCGCCAGCAGTGAGTCTGGACAGAGCTCCTACAATGAGCAGTTCTTC. Protein product: CASSESGQSSYNEQFF.